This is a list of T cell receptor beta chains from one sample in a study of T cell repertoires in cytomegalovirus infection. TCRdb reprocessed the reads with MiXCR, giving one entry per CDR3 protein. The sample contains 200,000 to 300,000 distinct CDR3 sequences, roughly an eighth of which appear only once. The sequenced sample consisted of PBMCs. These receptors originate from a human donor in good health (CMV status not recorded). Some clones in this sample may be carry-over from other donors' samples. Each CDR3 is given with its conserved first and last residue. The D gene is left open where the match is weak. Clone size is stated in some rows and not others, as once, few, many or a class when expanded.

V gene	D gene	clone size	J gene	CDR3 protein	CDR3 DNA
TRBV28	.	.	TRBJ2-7	CASSPFGRITEQYF	TGTGCCAGCAGTCCCTTCGGACGTATTACGGAGCAGTACTTC
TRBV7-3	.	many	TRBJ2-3	CASSSVGTDTQYF	TGTGCCAGCAGCTCCGTAGGCACAGATACGCAGTATTTT
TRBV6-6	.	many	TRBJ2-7	CASSYWQGIGQLGSEQYF	TGTGCCAGCAGTTACTGGCAGGGGATTGGACAGCTGGGTAGTGAGCAGTACTTC
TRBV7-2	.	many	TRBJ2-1	CASTLRERLSSYNEQFF	TGTGCCAGCACCTTGCGGGAACGACTTAGCTCCTACAATGAGCAGTTCTTC
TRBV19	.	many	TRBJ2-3	CASSRDTRGETDTQYF	TGTGCCAGTAGCCGGGACACCCGAGGGGAAACAGATACGCAGTATTTT
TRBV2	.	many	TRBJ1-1	CASSDIEGRAGRTEAFF	TGTGCCAGCAGTGATATCGAGGGACGCGCGGGGAGGACTGAAGCTTTCTTT
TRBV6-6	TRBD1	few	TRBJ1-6	CAARQGDSPLHF	TGTGCCGCCCGACAGGGTGACTCACCCCTCCACTTT
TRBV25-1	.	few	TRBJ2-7	CASSESEGHEQYF	TGTGCCAGCAGTGAATCGGAGGGTCACGAGCAGTACTTC
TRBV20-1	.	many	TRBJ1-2	CSAWLGVVGRSHYGYTF	TGCAGTGCTTGGCTTGGGGTAGTGGGCCGTAGCCACTATGGCTACACCTTC
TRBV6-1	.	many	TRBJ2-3	CAGPPDTQYF	TGTGCCGGCCCCCCAGATACGCAGTATTTT
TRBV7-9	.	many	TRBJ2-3	CASSSTFLEEGHGLPDTQYF	TGTGCCAGCAGTTCAACTTTCCTGGAAGAGGGCCACGGACTTCCAGATACGCAGTATTTT
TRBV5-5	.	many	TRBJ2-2	CASSWRDSTGELFF	TGTGCCAGCAGCTGGAGGGACAGCACCGGGGAGCTGTTTTTT
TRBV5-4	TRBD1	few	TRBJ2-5	CASRDRGDQETQYF	TGTGCCAGCAGGGACAGGGGTGATCAAGAGACCCAGTACTTC
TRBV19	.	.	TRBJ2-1	CASSMGSDSIYNEQFF	TGTGCCAGTAGTATGGGGTCGGACAGCATTTACAATGAGCAGTTCTTC
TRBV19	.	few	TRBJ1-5	CASTPAPFQPQHF	TGTGCCAGCACCCCAGCCCCGTTTCAGCCCCAGCATTTT
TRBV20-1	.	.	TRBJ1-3	CSAIRTGNTIYF	TGCAGTGCTATCCGGACAGGAAACACCATATATTTT
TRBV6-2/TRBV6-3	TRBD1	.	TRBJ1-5	CASSNRPGGFDQPQHF	TGTGCCAGCAGTAACCGCCCAGGGGGCTTCGATCAGCCCCAGCATTTT
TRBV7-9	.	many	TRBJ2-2	CASSLAGSGELFF	TGTGCCAGCAGCTTAGCCGGGTCCGGGGAGCTGTTTTTT
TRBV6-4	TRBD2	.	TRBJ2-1	CASSDFSGSSYNEQFF	TGTGCCAGCAGTGACTTTAGCGGGAGTTCCTACAATGAGCAGTTCTTC
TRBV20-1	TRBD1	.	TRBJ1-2	CSAPSEGGASGYTF	TGCAGTGCCCCCTCCGAAGGGGGCGCGAGTGGCTACACCTTC
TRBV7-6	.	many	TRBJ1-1	CASSPTGMTEAFF	TGTGCCAGCAGCCCAACAGGGATGACTGAAGCTTTCTTT
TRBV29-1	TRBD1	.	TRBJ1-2	CSVDGDREHYGYTF	TGCAGCGTCGACGGGGACAGGGAGCACTATGGCTACACCTTC
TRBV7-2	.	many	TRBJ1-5	CASSLVTVSNQPQHF	TGTGCCAGCAGCTTAGTTACGGTTAGCAATCAGCCCCAGCATTTT
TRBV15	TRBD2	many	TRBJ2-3	CATSSGKGLLADTQYF	TGTGCCACCAGCAGCGGAAAGGGACTATTAGCAGATACGCAGTATTTT
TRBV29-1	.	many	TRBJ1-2	CSVGNTYGYTF	TGCAGCGTGGGGAATACCTATGGCTACACCTTC
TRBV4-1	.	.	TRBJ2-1	CASSQDRNGSNYNEQFF	TGCGCCAGCAGCCAAGATCGGAACGGCTCAAACTACAATGAGCAGTTCTTC
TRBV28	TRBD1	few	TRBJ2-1	CASHLETQGNEQFF	TGTGCCAGCCATTTAGAAACACAGGGGAATGAGCAGTTCTTC
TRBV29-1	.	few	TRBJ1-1	CSVLGSSTEAFF	TGCAGCGTTTTGGGGTCGTCCACTGAAGCTTTCTTT
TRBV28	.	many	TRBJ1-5	CACRRAGRQPQHF	TGTGCCTGCCGACGGGCAGGGAGGCAGCCCCAGCATTTT
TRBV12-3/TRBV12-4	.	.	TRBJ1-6	CASRRPGPKTSPLHF	TGTGCCAGCAGACGACCCGGGCCCAAGACCTCACCCCTCCACTTT
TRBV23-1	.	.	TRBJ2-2	CASSHDDGELFF	TGCGCCAGCAGTCATGACGATGGGGAGCTGTTTTTT
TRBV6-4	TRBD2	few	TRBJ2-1	CASSGTGTSGYNEQFF	TGTGCCAGCAGTGGAACCGGGACTAGCGGCTACAATGAGCAGTTCTTC
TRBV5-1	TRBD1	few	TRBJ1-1	CASSWTGGGLGATNEAFF	TGCGCCAGCAGCTGGACAGGGGGCGGCCTTGGGGCGACAAATGAAGCTTTCTTT
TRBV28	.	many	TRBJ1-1	CAILKGGNTEAFF	TGTGCCATCCTAAAGGGGGGAAACACTGAAGCTTTCTTT
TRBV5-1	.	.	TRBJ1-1	CASSLDKLRAVNTEAFF	TGCGCCAGCAGCTTGGACAAATTAAGGGCGGTGAACACTGAAGCTTTCTTT
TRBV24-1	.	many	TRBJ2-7	CATSDADKSPYEQYF	TGTGCCACCAGTGACGCGGACAAGTCTCCCTACGAGCAGTACTTC
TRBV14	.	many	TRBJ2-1	CASSQGRQGLYNEQFF	TGTGCCAGCAGCCAAGGCCGGCAGGGACTCTACAATGAGCAGTTCTTC
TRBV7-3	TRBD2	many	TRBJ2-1	CASSPTSGENNEQFF	TGTGCCAGCAGCCCAACTAGCGGGGAAAACAATGAGCAGTTCTTC
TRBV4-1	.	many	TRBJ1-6	CASSQNDVPDSPLHF	TGCGCCAGCAGCCAAAACGACGTCCCGGATTCACCCCTCCACTTT
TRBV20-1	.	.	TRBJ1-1	CSARTGGVRMNTEAFF	TGCAGTGCTAGAACCGGGGGGGTCAGGATGAACACTGAAGCTTTCTTT
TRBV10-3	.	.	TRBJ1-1	CAISDLGEGKAFF	TGTGCCATCAGTGATCTTGGGGAAGGAAAAGCTTTCTTT
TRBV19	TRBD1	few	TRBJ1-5	CASSGTGGPQPQHF	TGTGCCAGTAGCGGGACAGGGGGGCCCCAGCCCCAGCATTTT
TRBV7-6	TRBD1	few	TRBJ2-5	CASSLARTGGPRETQYF	TGTGCCAGCAGCTTAGCTAGGACAGGGGGACCGAGGGAGACCCAGTACTTC
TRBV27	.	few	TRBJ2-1	CASSLGLSYNEQFF	TGTGCCAGCAGTTTAGGACTGAGCTACAATGAGCAGTTCTTC
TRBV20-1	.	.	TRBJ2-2	CSARDTTRDTGELFF	TGCAGTGCTAGAGATACTACGAGGGACACCGGGGAGCTGTTTTTT
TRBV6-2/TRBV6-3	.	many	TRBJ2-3	CASSFGLSPDTQYF	TGTGCCAGCAGTTTCGGACTATCGCCGGATACGCAGTATTTT
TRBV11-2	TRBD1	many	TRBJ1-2	CASSPRGRDGYTF	TGTGCCAGCAGCCCGAGGGGGCGGGATGGCTACACCTTC
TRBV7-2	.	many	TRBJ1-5	CASSLKGNNQPQHF	TGTGCCAGCAGCTTAAAGGGGAACAATCAGCCCCAGCATTTT
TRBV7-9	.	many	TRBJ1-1	CASSSESMGVGAEAFF	TGTGCCAGCAGCTCCGAGTCGATGGGGGTTGGGGCTGAAGCTTTCTTT
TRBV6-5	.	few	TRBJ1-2	CASRPLQVRYGYTF	TGTGCCAGCAGACCACTACAGGTCCGCTATGGCTACACCTTC
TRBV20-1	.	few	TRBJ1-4	CSAKPGATNEKLFF	TGCAGTGCCAAGCCAGGTGCAACTAATGAAAAACTGTTTTTT